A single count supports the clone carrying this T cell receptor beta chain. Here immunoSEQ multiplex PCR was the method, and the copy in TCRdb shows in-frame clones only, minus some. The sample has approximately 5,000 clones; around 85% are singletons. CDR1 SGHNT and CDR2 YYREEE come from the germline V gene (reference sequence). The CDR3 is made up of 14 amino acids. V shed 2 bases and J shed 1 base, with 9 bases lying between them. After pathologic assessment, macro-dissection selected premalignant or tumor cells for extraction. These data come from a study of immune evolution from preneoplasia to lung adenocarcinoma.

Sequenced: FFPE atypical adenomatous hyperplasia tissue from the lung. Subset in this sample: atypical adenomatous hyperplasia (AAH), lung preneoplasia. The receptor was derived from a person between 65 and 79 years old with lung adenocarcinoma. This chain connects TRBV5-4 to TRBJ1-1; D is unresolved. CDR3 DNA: TGTGCCAGCAGCTTCCTCGTCCAGAACACTGAAGCTTTCTTT. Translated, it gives CASSFLVQNTEAFF.